These T cell receptor beta chains were read from a single sample in a study of T cell responses to AZD1222 COVID-19 vaccine. Some clones are missing from TCRdb's copy, which holds only in-frame ones; the method was immunoSEQ multiplex PCR. The sample lists more than 140,000 clones, around nine tenths occurring once. The sequenced sample was peripheral blood, obtained on day 0 of AZD1222 vaccination. Receptors originate from an adult in good health. CDR3s include the opening cysteine and the closing phenylalanine or tryptophan. The order of the fields is D gene, J gene, V gene, CDR3 length, clone size, CDR3 protein, CDR3 DNA. A D gene is named only where the DNA matches it firmly. Clone size, where shown, is once, few, many, or a class for clones that have expanded.

-	TRBJ1-1	TRBV7-9	13	-	CASSRPVEPRAFF	TGTGCCAGCAGCCGACCTGTCGAACCTAGAGCTTTCTTT
TRBD1	TRBJ2-2	TRBV4-1	16	once	CASSQGPGGNTGELFF	TGCGCCAGCAGCCAAGGCCCAGGGGGTAACACCGGGGAGCTGTTTTTT
-	TRBJ2-7	TRBV5-6	14	-	CASSLVSKTYEQYF	TGTGCCAGCAGCTTGGTTTCTAAAACCTACGAGCAGTACTTC
-	TRBJ2-5	TRBV9	15	-	CASSVDHSPQETQYF	TGTGCCAGCAGCGTAGATCACAGTCCTCAAGAGACCCAGTACTTC
TRBD1	TRBJ2-3	TRBV24-1	18	-	CATSDALGTAQSTDTQYF	TGTGCCACCAGTGATGCTCTCGGGACAGCACAAAGCACAGATACGCAGTATTTT
-	TRBJ2-7	TRBV13	14	-	CASSSQDPTYEQYF	TGTGCCAGCAGCTCCCAAGACCCAACCTACGAGCAGTACTTC
-	TRBJ2-5	TRBV30	14	-	CAWSGQLVQETQYF	TGTGCCTGGAGTGGTCAGCTCGTACAAGAGACCCAGTACTTC
TRBD1	TRBJ2-2	TRBV2	14	-	CATGQGATAGELFF	TGTGCCACTGGACAGGGGGCTACGGCCGGGGAGCTGTTTTTT
TRBD2	TRBJ2-1	TRBV9	13	once	CASSAGGSSEQFF	TGTGCCAGCAGTGCGGGAGGTTCTAGTGAGCAGTTCTTC
TRBD2	TRBJ2-1	TRBV9	16	-	CASSLRTSGIYNEQFF	TGTGCCAGCAGCCTTCGGACTAGCGGGATCTACAATGAGCAGTTCTTC
TRBD1	TRBJ2-1	TRBV28	16	-	CASSPTTGAAYNEQFF	TGTGCCAGCAGCCCAACCACAGGGGCGGCCTACAATGAGCAGTTCTTC
-	TRBJ1-1	TRBV7-2	15	-	CASSLLGQMGTEAFF	TGTGCCAGCAGCCTTCTAGGGCAGATGGGGACTGAAGCTTTCTTT
-	TRBJ2-1	TRBV7-2	11	-	CASSPRYEQFF	TGTGCCAGCAGCCCTAGATATGAGCAGTTCTTC
TRBD2	TRBJ2-1	TRBV6-5	13	-	CASSQGLWDEQFF	TGTGCCAGCAGTCAGGGACTATGGGATGAGCAGTTCTTC
TRBD1	TRBJ1-5	TRBV7-9	14	-	CASSRTGDDQPQHF	TGTGCCAGCAGCCGGACAGGGGATGATCAGCCCCAGCATTTT
-	TRBJ1-5	TRBV19	14	-	CASSLAGAAQPQHF	TGTGCCAGTAGTCTGGCAGGGGCGGCTCAGCCCCAGCATTTT
-	TRBJ1-6	TRBV7-6	15	-	CASSLGAGEESPLHF	TGTGCCAGCAGCTTAGGGGCAGGGGAAGAATCACCCCTCCACTTT
-	TRBJ2-5	TRBV25-1	13	few	CASRRGLQETQYF	TGTGCCAGCAGACGGGGGCTCCAAGAGACCCAGTACTTC
-	TRBJ1-6	TRBV7-2	13	-	CASSPIRDSPLHF	TGTGCCAGCAGCCCGATAAGGGATTCACCCCTCCACTTT
TRBD2	TRBJ2-7	TRBV27	14	-	CASSFSSGIYEQYF	TGTGCCAGCAGTTTTTCTAGCGGGATCTACGAGCAGTACTTC
TRBD1	TRBJ1-2	TRBV7-9	15	-	CASSPGGLGDYGYTF	TGTGCCAGCAGCCCAGGGGGCCTGGGTGACTATGGCTACACCTTC
-	TRBJ1-5	TRBV28	12	-	CASNRANQPQHF	TGTGCCAGCAACAGGGCCAATCAGCCCCAGCATTTT
TRBD1	TRBJ2-1	TRBV6-6	18	-	CASSRRDRGSRKYNEQFF	TGTGCCAGCAGTCGACGGGACAGGGGGTCAAGGAAATACAATGAGCAGTTCTTC
TRBD1	TRBJ1-1	TRBV6-5	13	-	CASSGQGYTEAFF	TGTGCCAGCAGCGGACAGGGTTACACTGAAGCTTTCTTT
TRBD2	TRBJ2-1	TRBV4-3	17	-	CASSRGLAVSSYNEQFF	TGCGCCAGCAGCCGAGGACTAGCGGTAAGCTCCTACAATGAGCAGTTCTTC
TRBD1	TRBJ2-3	TRBV29-1	14	-	CSARPTGGTDTQYF	TGCAGCGCCCGTCCTACAGGGGGAACAGATACGCAGTATTTT
TRBD1	TRBJ1-4	TRBV5-8	18	once	CASSWTGTGYITNEKLFF	TGTGCCAGCAGCTGGACCGGGACAGGATATATTACTAATGAAAAACTGTTTTTT
-	TRBJ2-1	TRBV24-1	13	-	CATSDLGTQVQFF	TGTGCCACCAGTGATCTGGGGACTCAGGTGCAGTTCTTC
-	TRBJ2-3	TRBV28	16	-	CASSLSPLWGADTQYF	TGTGCCAGCAGTTTATCGCCCTTGTGGGGGGCAGATACGCAGTATTTT
-	TRBJ1-6	TRBV14	14	-	CASSQTMANSPLHF	TGTGCCAGCAGCCAGACTATGGCCAATTCACCCCTCCACTTT
-	TRBJ2-1	TRBV21-1	15	-	CAGLAQREGRGEQFF	TGTGCCGGCTTAGCTCAGCGGGAGGGCCGAGGTGAGCAGTTCTTC
TRBD1	TRBJ1-5	TRBV19	15	-	CASSPRTGRAQPQHF	TGTGCCAGTAGTCCGAGGACAGGGCGGGCTCAGCCCCAGCATTTT
-	TRBJ2-1	TRBV5-1	14	-	CASSLSTINNEQFF	TGCGCCAGCAGCTTATCTACTATTAACAATGAGCAGTTCTTC
-	TRBJ1-1	TRBV15	13	-	CATSPRPNTEAFF	TGTGCCACCAGCCCTCGACCGAACACTGAAGCTTTCTTT
-	TRBJ2-3	TRBV7-8	12	-	CASSFSTDTQYF	TGTGCCAGCAGCTTTAGCACAGATACGCAGTATTTT
-	TRBJ1-2	TRBV2	14	once	CASSGPGQGVGYTF	TGTGCCAGCAGTGGGCCGGGACAAGGGGTCGGCTACACCTTC
TRBD1	TRBJ1-2	TRBV18	16	once	CASSPVFPGQGFENTF	TGTGCCAGCTCACCAGTTTTTCCGGGACAGGGCTTCGAGAACACCTTC
TRBD1	TRBJ1-1	TRBV19	14	-	CASSDRGRGTEAFF	TGTGCCAGTAGTGACAGGGGGCGCGGCACTGAAGCTTTCTTT
TRBD1	TRBJ1-3	TRBV4-2	18	-	CASSQPMTGGSSGNTIYF	TGTGCCAGCAGCCAACCGATGACAGGGGGTAGCTCTGGAAACACCATATATTTT
-	TRBJ2-7	TRBV28	14	-	CASSPQPSDREQYF	TGTGCCAGCAGTCCTCAACCATCGGACAGAGAGCAGTACTTC
-	TRBJ1-5	TRBV7-2	15	-	CASSLVRGSGQPQHF	TGTGCCAGCAGCTTAGTAAGGGGGTCTGGTCAGCCCCAGCATTTT
-	TRBJ1-1	TRBV13	14	-	CASSLEQMNTEAFF	TGTGCCAGCAGCTTAGAGCAGATGAACACTGAAGCTTTCTTT
-	TRBJ1-2	TRBV30	13	-	CAWSAGLNYGYTF	TGTGCCTGGAGTGCAGGGTTAAACTATGGCTACACCTTC
-	TRBJ2-7	TRBV7-2	14	-	CASSLDFSRSEQYF	TGTGCCAGCAGCTTAGATTTTAGCAGGTCCGAGCAGTACTTC